This TCR beta chain was documented in a study of blood T cell repertoires in COVID-19. Study context: Acute and convalescent COVID-19 specimens originated in the United States, Italy and Spain. Sources were T cells, B-cell-depleted T cells, or PBMCs; the material itself was cDNA or gDNA.

The CDR3 contains 14 residues. Germline CDR1 reads KGHSH; CDR2 reads LQKENI. Trimming took off 6 bases at V and 2 bases at J, with 14 bases between the two ends. This clone was detected ten times or more. As processed by the authors: For nucleated cells, counts were estimated from reference gene primer amplification. Sequencing was performed with immunoSEQ multiplex PCR; in TCRdb, only in-frame clones are kept and a portion is missing. D and trimming were read from the DNA, whereas the V and J calls and clone size are those reported in that table. The repertoire holds 290,000 or so clones, with around nine tenths as singletons.

The chain combines TRBV18 with TRBJ2-7; the D gene is possibly TRBD1 (5 bases). Sequences were obtained from peripheral blood. The TCR sequence derives from a man between 65 and 85 years old with acute or convalescent COVID-19. CDR3 DNA: TGTGCCAGCTCTCAAGAGACAGACGCCTACGAGCAGTACTTC. Its translation: CASSQETDAYEQYF.